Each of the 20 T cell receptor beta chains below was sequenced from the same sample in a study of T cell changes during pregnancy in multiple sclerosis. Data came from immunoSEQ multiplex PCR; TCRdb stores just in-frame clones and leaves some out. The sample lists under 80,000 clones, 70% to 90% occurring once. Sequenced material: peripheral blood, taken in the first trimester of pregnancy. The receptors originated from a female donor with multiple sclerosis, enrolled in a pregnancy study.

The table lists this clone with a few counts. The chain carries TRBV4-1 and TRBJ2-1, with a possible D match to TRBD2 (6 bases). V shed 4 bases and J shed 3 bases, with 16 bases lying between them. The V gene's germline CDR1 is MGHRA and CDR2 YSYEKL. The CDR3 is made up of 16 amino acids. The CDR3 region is CASSRPWGESYNEQFF. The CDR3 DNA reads TGCGCCAGCAGCCGACCTTGGGGGGAGAGCTACAATGAGCAGTTCTTC.

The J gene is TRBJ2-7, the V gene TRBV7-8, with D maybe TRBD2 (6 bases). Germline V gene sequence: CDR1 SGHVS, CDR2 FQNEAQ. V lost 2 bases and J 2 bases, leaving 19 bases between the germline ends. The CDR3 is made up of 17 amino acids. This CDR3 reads CASSLRSGGRFAYEQYF. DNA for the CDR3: TGTGCCAGCAGCTTAAGGTCGGGTGGGAGGTTCGCCTACGAGCAGTACTTC.

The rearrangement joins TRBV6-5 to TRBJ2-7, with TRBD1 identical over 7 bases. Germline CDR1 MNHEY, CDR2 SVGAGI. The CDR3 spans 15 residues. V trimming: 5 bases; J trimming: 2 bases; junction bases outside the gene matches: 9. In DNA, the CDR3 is TGTGCCAGCAGTATAAGGGACAGTGGACCCTACGAGCAGTACTTC. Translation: CASSIRDSGPYEQYF.

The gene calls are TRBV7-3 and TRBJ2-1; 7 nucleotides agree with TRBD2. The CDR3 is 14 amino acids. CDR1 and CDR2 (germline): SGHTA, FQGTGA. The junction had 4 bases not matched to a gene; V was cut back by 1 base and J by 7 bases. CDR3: CASSLSSGKNEQFF. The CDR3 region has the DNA TGTGCCAGCAGCTTAAGCAGCGGGAAGAATGAGCAGTTCTTC. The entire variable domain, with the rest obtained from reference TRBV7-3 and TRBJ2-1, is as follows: GAGVSQTPSNKVTEKGKYVELRCDPISGHTALYWYRQSLGQGPEFLIYFQGTGAADDSGLPNDRFFAVRPEGSVSTLKIQRTERGDSAVYLCASSLSSGKNEQFFGPGTRLTVL.

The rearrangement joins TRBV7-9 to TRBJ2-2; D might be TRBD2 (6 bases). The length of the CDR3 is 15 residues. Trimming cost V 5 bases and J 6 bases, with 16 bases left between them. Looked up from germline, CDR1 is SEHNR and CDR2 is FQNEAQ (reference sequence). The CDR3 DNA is TGTGCCAGCAGCGCAACCTCTAGCGCCCCCGGGGAGCTGTTTTTT. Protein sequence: CASSATSSAPGELFF.

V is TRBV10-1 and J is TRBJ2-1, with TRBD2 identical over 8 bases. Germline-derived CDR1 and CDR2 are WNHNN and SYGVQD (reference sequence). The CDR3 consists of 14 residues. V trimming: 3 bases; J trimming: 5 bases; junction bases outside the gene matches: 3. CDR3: CASSDGSGNNEQFF. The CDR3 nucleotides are TGCGCCAGCAGTGATGGTAGCGGGAACAATGAGCAGTTCTTC.

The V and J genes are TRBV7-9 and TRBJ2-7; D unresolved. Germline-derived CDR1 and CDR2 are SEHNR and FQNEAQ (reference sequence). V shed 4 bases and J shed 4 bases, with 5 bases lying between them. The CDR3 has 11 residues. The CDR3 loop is CASSSYYEQYF. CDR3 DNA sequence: TGTGCCAGCAGCTCCTATTACGAGCAGTACTTC.

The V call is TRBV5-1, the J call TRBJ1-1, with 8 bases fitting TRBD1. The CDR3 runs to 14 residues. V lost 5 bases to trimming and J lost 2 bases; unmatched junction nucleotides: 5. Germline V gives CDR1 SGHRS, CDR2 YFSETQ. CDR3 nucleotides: TGCGCCAGCAGGGCGACAGGGGCAAACACTGAAGCTTTCTTT. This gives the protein CASRATGANTEAFF.

For the CDR3, the DNA is TGTGCCAGCAGTTACTCTGCGGGCTCAGAGACCCAGTACTTC. As protein: CASSYSAGSETQYF. This sequence joins TRBV6-6 and TRBJ2-5, with D possibly matching TRBD2 (5 bases). The CDR3 contains 14 residues. V was pared by 0 bases and J by 4 bases, with 9 bases between. CDR1 MNHNY and CDR2 SVGAGI come from the germline V gene (reference sequence).

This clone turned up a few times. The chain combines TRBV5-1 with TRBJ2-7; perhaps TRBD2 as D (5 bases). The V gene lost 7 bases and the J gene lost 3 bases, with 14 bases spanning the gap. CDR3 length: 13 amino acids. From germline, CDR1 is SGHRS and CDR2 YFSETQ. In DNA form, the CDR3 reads TGCGCCAGCGCACAAGCGGAGTACTACGAGCAGTACTTC. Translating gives CASAQAEYYEQYF.

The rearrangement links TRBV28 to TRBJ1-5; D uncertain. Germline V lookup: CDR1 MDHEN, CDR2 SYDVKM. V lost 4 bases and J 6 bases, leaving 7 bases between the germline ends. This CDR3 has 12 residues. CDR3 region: CASSSAAQPQHF. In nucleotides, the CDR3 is TGTGCCAGCAGTTCGGCGGCTCAGCCCCAGCATTTT.

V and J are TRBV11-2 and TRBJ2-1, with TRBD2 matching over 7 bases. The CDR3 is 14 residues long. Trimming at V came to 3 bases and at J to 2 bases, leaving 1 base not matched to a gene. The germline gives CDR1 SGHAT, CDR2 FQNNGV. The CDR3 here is CASSLAGAYNEQFF. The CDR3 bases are TGTGCCAGCAGCTTGGCGGGAGCCTACAATGAGCAGTTCTTC.

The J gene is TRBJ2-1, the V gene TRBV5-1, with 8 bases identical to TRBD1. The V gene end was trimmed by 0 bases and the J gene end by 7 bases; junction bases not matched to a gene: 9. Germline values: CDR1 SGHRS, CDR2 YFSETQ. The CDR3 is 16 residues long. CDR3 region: CASSLADRTGRNEQFF. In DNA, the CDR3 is TGCGCCAGCAGCTTGGCCGATAGGACAGGGAGGAATGAGCAGTTCTTC.

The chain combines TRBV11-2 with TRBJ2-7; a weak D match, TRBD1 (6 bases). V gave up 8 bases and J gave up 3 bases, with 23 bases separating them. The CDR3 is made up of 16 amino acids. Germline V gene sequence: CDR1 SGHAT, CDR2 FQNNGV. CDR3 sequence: CASRTAPGYDVYEQYF. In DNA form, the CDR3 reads TGTGCCAGCCGGACAGCCCCCGGGTACGACGTCTACGAGCAGTACTTC.

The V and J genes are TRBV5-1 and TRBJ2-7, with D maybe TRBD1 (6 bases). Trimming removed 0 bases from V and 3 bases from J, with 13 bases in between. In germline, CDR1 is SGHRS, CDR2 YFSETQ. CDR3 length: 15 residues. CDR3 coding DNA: TGCGCCAGCAGCTTGGCCTTTGGCAGGGGCTACGAGCAGTACTTC. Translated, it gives CASSLAFGRGYEQYF.

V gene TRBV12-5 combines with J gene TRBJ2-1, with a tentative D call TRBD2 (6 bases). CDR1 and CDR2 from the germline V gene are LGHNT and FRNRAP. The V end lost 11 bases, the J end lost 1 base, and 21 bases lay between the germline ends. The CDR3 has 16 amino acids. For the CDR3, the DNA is TGTGCTTCATCTCAGAGAACGGGACTTTCCTACAATGAGCAGTTCTTC. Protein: CASSQRTGLSYNEQFF.

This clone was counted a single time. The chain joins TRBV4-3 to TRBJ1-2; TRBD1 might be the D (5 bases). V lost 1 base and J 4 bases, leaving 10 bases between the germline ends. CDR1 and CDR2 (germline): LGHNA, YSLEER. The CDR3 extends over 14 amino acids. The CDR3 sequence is CASSQGTGPYGYTF. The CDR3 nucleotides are TGCGCCAGCAGCCAAGGTACAGGACCCTATGGCTACACCTTC.

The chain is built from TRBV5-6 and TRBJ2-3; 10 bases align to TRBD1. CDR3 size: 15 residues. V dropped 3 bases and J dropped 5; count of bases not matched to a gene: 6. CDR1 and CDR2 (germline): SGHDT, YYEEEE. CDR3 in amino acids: CASSWTGQGLDTQYF. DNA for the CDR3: TGTGCCAGCAGCTGGACGGGACAGGGGTTAGATACGCAGTATTTT. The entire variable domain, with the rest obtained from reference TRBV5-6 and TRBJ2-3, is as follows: DAGVTQSPTHLIKTRGQQVTLRCSPKSGHDTVSWYQQALGQGPQFIFQYYEEEERQRGNFPDRFSGHQFPNYSSELNVNALLLGDSALYLCASSWTGQGLDTQYFGPGTRLTVL.

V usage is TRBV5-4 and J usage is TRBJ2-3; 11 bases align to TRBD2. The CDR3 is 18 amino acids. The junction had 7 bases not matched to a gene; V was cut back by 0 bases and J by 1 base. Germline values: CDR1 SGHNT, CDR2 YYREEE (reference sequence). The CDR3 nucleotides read TGTGCCAGCAGCTTGGAACTAGCGGGAGTCTTGGGCACAGATACGCAGTATTTT. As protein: CASSLELAGVLGTDTQYF.

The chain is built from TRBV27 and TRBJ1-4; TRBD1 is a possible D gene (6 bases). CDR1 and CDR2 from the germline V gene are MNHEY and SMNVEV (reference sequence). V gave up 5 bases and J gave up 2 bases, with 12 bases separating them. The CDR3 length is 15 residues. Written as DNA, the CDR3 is TGTGCCAGCAGTCCCCGACAGGATACTAATGAAAAACTGTTTTTT. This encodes CASSPRQDTNEKLFF.